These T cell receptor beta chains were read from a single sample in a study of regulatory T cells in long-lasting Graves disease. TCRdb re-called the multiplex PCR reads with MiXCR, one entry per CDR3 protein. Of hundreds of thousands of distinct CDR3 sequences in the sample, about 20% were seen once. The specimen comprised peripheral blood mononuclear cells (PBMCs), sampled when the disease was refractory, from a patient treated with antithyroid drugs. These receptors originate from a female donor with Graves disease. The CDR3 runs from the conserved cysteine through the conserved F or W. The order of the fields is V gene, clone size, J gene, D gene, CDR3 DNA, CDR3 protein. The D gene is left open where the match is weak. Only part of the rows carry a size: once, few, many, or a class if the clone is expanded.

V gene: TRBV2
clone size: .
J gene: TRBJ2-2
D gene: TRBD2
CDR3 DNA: TGTGCCATCCTTAGCGGGGGGGCCTCCGGGGAGCTGTTTTTT
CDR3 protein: CAILSGGASGELFF

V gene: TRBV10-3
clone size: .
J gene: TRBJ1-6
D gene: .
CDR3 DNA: TGTGCCATCAGTGAGACACCTACCCCCTATAATTCACCCCTCCACTTT
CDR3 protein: CAISETPTPYNSPLHF

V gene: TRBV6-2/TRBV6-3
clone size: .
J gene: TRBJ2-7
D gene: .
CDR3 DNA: TGTGCCAGCAGTTACTCGTTCTACGAGCAGTACTTC
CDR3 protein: CASSYSFYEQYF

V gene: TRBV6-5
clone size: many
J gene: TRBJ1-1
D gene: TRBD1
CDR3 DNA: TGTGCCAGCAGTTGGGACAGGGGCGGAACTGAAGCTTTCTTT
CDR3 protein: CASSWDRGGTEAFF

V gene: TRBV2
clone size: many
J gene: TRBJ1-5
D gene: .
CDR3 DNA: TGTGCCAGCAGTGCACAAGGTAGCAATCAGCCCCAGCATTTT
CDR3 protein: CASSAQGSNQPQHF

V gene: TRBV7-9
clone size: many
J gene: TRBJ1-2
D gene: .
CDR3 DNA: TGTGCCAGCAGCGCGTGGACGGGCTATGGCTACACCTTC
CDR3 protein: CASSAWTGYGYTF

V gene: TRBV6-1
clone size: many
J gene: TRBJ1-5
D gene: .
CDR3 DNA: TGTGCCAGCAGTGTGGACATAAGCAATCAGCCCCAGCATTTT
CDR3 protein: CASSVDISNQPQHF

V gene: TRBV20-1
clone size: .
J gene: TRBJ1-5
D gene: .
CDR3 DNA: TGCAGTGCTAGGTCAAGGGTTCGTAGCAATCAGCCCCAGCATTTT
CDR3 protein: CSARSRVRSNQPQHF

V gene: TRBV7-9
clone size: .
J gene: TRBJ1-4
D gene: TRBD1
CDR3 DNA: TGTGCCAGCAGCTTAGAACTAACAGGGGAAGAAAAACTGTTTTTT
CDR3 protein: CASSLELTGEEKLFF

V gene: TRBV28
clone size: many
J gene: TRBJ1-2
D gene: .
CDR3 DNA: TGTGCCACAAAGGGAATAAATGGCTACACCTTC
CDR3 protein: CATKGINGYTF

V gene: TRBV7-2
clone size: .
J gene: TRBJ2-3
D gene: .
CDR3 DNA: TGTGCCAGCAGCTTAGCCTCCGGTGGGGGGAGCACAGATACGCAGTATTTT
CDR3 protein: CASSLASGGGSTDTQYF

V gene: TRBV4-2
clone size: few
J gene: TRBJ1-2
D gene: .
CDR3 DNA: TGTGCCAGCAGCCAAGATTCAGGGATCTATGGCTACACCTTC
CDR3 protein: CASSQDSGIYGYTF

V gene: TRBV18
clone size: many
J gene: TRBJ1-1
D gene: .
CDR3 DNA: TGTGCCAGCAGCCCTGGGAACACTGAAGCTTTCTTT
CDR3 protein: CASSPGNTEAFF

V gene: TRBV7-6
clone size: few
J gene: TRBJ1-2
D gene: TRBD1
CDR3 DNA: TGTGCCAGCAGCTTAGAGCCACAGGGGAACTATGGCTACACCTTC
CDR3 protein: CASSLEPQGNYGYTF

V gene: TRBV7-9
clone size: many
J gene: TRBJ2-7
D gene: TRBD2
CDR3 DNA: TGTGCCAGCAGCTTTGGTAGCGGGACAAGTTTTACCGAGCAGTACTTC
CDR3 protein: CASSFGSGTSFTEQYF

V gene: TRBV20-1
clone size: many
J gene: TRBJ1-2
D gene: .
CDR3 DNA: TGCAGTGCTAGAGCTTCGAGAACAGGGTACTATGGCTACACCTTC
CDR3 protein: CSARASRTGYYGYTF

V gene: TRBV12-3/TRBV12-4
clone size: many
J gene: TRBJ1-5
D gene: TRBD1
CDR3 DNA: TGTGCCAGCAGTCCCAGGAGACAGGGACCCAATCAGCCCCAGCATTTT
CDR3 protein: CASSPRRQGPNQPQHF

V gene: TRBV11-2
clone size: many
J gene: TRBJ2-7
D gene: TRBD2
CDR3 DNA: TGTGCCAGCAGCTTAGGTCTAGCGGGAGTATACGAGCAGTACTTC
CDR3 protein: CASSLGLAGVYEQYF

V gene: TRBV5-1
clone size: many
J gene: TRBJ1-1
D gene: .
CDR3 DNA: TGCGCCAGCAGCTTGGCCGGGATGAACACTGAAGCTTTCTTT
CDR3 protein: CASSLAGMNTEAFF

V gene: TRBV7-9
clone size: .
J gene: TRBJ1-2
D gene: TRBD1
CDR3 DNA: TGTGCCAGCAGCTTAGCGACAGGGAATCTTGTTCCGCGAAACTATGGCTACACCTTC
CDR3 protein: CASSLATGNLVPRNYGYTF

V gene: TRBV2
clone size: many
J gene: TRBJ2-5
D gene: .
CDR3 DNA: TGTGCCAGAAAAACACAGGGCATCGAGACCCAGTACTTC
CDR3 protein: CARKTQGIETQYF

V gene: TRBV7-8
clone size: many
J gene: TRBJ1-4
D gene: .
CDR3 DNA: TGTGCCAGCAGTTACCGGACGGTTGCAACTAATGAAAAACTGTTTTTT
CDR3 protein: CASSYRTVATNEKLFF

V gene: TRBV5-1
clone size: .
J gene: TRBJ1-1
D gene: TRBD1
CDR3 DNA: TGCGCCAGCAGCTCCGGACAGGGAACGGGCACTGAAGCTTTCTTT
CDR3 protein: CASSSGQGTGTEAFF

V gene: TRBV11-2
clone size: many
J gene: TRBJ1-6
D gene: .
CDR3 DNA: TGTGCCAGCAGCTTAGTGCCGGATTCACCCCTCCACTTT
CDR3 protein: CASSLVPDSPLHF

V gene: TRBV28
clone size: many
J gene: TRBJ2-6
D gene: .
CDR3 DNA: TGTGCCAGCAGTTCCGGACAGCTATCCGGGGCCAACGTCCTGACTTTC
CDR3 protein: CASSSGQLSGANVLTF

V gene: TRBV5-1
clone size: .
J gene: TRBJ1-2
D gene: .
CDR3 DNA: TGCGCCAGCAGCATCACAGGGAGGGATGGCTACACCTTC
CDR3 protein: CASSITGRDGYTF

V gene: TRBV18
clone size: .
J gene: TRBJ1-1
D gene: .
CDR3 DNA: TGTGCCAGCTCCCCAGGTTGGGGGTACGAGAACACTGAAGCTTTCTTT
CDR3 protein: CASSPGWGYENTEAFF

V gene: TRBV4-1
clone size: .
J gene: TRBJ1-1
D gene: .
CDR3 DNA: TGCGCCAGCAGCCAAGATACAGGGTATTTCGCTGAAGCTTTCTTT
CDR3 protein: CASSQDTGYFAEAFF

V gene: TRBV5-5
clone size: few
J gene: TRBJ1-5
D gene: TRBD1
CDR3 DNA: TGTGCCAGCAGCCCACAGGGGGCAGGCAATCAGCCCCAGCATTTT
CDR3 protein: CASSPQGAGNQPQHF

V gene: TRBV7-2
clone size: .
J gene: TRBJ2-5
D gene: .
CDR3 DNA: TGTGCCAGCAGCTCGGGGGCGGGGAGGGAGACCCAGTACTTC
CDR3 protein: CASSSGAGRETQYF

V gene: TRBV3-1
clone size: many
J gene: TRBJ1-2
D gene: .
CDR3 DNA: TGTGCCAGCAGCCAAGATGTTTCGGCGGATAGCTATGGCTACACCTTC
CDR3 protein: CASSQDVSADSYGYTF

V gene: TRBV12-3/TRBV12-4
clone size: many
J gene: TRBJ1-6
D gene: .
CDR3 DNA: TGTGCCAGCAGTTTCAAGGGTCGGAATTCACCCCTCCACTTT
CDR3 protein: CASSFKGRNSPLHF

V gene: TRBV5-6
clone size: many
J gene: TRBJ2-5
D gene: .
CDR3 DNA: TGTGCCAGCAGCTTGGTGCAGGGACCAGGAGAGACCCAGTACTTC
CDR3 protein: CASSLVQGPGETQYF

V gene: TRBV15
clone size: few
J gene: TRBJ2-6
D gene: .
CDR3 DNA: TGTGCCACCAGCAGAGGAGAACCTTGGTCTGGAGCCAACGTCCTGACTTTC
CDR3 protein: CATSRGEPWSGANVLTF

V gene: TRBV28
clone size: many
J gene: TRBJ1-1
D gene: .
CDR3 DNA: TGTGCCAGCAGCGCAGCCTGGGACACTGAAGCTTTCTTT
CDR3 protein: CASSAAWDTEAFF

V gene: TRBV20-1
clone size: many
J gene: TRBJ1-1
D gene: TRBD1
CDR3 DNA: TGCAGTGCTAGCCGATCACAGGGGACGGTTAACACTGAAGCTTTCTTT
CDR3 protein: CSASRSQGTVNTEAFF

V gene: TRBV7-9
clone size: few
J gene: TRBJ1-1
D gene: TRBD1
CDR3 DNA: TGTGCCAGCAGTTACGGGACAGGGTACGAGAACACTGAAGCTTTCTTT
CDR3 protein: CASSYGTGYENTEAFF

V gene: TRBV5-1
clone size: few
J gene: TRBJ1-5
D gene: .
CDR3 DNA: TGCGCCAGCAGCCTCGGGACAAATAGCAATCAGCCCCAGCATTTT
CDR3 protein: CASSLGTNSNQPQHF

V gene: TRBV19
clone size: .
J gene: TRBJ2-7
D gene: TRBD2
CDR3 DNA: TGTGCCAGCCGGGGAGCGGGAGGTAACTACGAGCAGTACTTC
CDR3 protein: CASRGAGGNYEQYF

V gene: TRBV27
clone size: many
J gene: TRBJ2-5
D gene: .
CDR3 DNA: TGTGCCAGCAGCCCGAGGACGACAGGACTTCCTCAAGAGACCCAGTACTTC
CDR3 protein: CASSPRTTGLPQETQYF

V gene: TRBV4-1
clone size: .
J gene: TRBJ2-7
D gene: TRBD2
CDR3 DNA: TGCGCCAGCAGCCAAGGCTTCGCGGGAGTCACCTACGAGCAGTACTTC
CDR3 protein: CASSQGFAGVTYEQYF

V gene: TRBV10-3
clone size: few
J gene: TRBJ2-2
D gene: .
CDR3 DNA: TGTGCCATCAGTGAGGGCCATCACGGGGAGCTGTTTTTT
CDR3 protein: CAISEGHHGELFF

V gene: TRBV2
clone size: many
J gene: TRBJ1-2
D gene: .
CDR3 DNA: TGTGCCAGCAGTGAAGCGATGGACAGTGTCTATGGCTACACCTTC
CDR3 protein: CASSEAMDSVYGYTF

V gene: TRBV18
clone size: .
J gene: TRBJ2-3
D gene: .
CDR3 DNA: TGTGCCAGCTCACCGGCAGAACAGAGGGTGCCGTATTTT
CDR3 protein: CASSPAEQRVPYF

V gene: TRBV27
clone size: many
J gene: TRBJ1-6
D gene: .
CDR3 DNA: TGTGCCAGTGGGGACCTCGGGAATTCACCCCTCCACTTT
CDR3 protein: CASGDLGNSPLHF

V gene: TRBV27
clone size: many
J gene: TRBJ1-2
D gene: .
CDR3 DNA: TGTGCCAGCAGTTTACGGGGTCCGCGAGGCTACACCTTC
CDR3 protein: CASSLRGPRGYTF

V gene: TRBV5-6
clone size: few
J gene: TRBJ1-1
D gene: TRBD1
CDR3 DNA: TGTGCCAGCAGCTTGGCGTGGCAGGGGGCACAAGCTTTCTTT
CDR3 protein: CASSLAWQGAQAFF

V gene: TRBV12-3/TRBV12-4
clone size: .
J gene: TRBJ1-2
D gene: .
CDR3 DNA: TGTGCCAGCAGTTCCTCTCTAGGATATGGCTACACCTTC
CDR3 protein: CASSSSLGYGYTF

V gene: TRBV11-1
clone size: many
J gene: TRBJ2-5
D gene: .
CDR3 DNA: TGTGCCAGCAGCTTATCGGGAACCGACGGAGAGACCCAGTACTTC
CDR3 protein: CASSLSGTDGETQYF

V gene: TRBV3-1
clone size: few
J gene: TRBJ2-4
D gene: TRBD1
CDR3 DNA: TGTGCCAGCAGTCCCGGGACAGCAGCTCTCAGAGCCAAAAACATTCAGTACTTC
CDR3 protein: CASSPGTAALRAKNIQYF